This T cell receptor beta chain was documented in a study of T cells after yellow fever vaccination. Study background: Preparing low-cell-number fractions relied on SMART-Seq v4 Ultra Low Input.

Germline-derived CDR1 and CDR2 are MNHNS and SASEGT. This CDR3 is 14 amino acids long. The V segment lost 6 bases and the J segment 3 bases; nucleotides outside the gene matches: 2. Study results and limitations: In post-booster samples, most primary-vaccination clones reappeared (just under 97% CD4, approximately 91% CD8). Weaker in magnitude, the secondary response showed a faster peak on day 5 versus 15.

This clonotype came up many times. A universal primer site and UMIs were added as TCR cDNA was made by 5'RACE template switching. TCRdb called the 5' RACE reads again in MiXCR, with one record for every CDR3 protein. Among about 45,000 distinct CDR3 sequences listed, 6.8% were seen once. The source is a man aged 25-40 years who received the YFV17D yellow fever vaccine. Source: CD8+ T cells not binding an NS4B(214-222) dextramer, sorted from PBMCs, taken 45 days after the yellow fever booster vaccination. The rearrangement uses TRBV6-1 and TRBJ2-1, with TRBD2 matching over 10 bases. CDR3 residues: CASRLAGIYNEQFF. The CDR3 DNA reads as TGTGCCAGCAGACTAGCGGGGATCTACAATGAGCAGTTCTTC.